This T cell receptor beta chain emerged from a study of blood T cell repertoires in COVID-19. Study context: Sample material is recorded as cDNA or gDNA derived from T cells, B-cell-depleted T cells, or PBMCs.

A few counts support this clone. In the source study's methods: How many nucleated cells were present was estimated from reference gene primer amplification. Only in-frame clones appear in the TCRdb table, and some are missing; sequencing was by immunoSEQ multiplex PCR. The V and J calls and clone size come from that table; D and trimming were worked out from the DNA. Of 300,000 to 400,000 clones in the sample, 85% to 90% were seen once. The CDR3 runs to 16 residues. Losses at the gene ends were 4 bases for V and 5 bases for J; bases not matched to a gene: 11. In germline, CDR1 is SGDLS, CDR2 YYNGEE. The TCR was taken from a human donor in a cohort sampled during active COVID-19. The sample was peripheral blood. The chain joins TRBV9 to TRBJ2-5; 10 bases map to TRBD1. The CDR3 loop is CASSQSLTGGDETQYF. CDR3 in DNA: TGTGCCAGCAGCCAATCCCTGACAGGGGGCGATGAGACCCAGTACTTC.